One T cell receptor (beta chain) is described in this entry. TCRdb re-analysed the 5' RACE reads in MiXCR, keeping a single row per CDR3 protein. The table has about 340,000 distinct CDR3 sequences, around 20% seen once; the top ten hold around 12%. The CDR3 is 14 amino acids. Deletions cut 6 bases from V and 4 bases from J, with 13 bases between. The record originates from a study of CD8 T cells in ankylosing spondylitis. The TCR was taken from a male donor with ankylosing spondylitis or in good health (not recorded which). This chain joins TRBV12-3 or TRBV12-4 and TRBJ2-1, with a possible D match to TRBD1 (7 bases). Sequencing was performed on blood, either unsorted or a sorted T cell fraction (not recorded which). The CDR3 sequence is CASRAGQPYNEQFF. DNA for the CDR3: TGTGCCAGCAGGGCGGGACAGCCTTACAATGAGCAGTTCTTC.